This T cell receptor beta chain was documented in a study of blood T cell repertoires in COVID-19. Using immunoSEQ multiplex PCR, the repertoire was profiled, and TCRdb retains in-frame clones only, with some absent. The sample holds roughly 190,000 clones, about 81% seen once. The CDR3 has 14 residues. Trimming removed 5 bases at V and 5 bases at J, with 16 bases between. Germline V CDR1 and CDR2: SGHKS, YYEKEE (reference sequence). The sequenced material came from peripheral blood. The source is a woman aged 55-70 years with COVID-19, enrolled during active disease. The chain employs TRBV5-5 and TRBJ1-2, with D hard to call. The CDR3 region has the DNA TGTGCCAGCAGTCTTGCGGCAGCCACTTATGGCTACACCTTC. Its protein product is CASSLAAATYGYTF.